This T cell receptor (beta chain) was sequenced in a study of response to subunit inactivated influenza vaccine. Each CDR3 protein gets one entry after TCRdb re-called the RT-PCR reads with MiXCR. The sample carries 610,000 or so distinct CDR3 sequences, 12% to 15% recorded once. The CDR3 is made up of 14 amino acids. Trimming stripped 2 bases from V and 3 bases from J, with 11 bases between. CDR1 is SEHNR and CDR2 is FQNEAQ in the germline V gene (reference sequence). This clonotype came up many times. The material sequenced was PBMCs from blood, taken 11 to 12 days after vaccination. J is TRBJ2-7 and V is TRBV7-9, with D perhaps matching TRBD2 (6 bases). The TCR sequence derives from a man aged 45-65 years who received an inactivated influenza vaccine. Here the CDR3 reads CASSLTEGGYEQYF. CDR3 DNA: TGTGCCAGCAGCTTAACCGAGGGAGGCTACGAGCAGTACTTC.